Included here is one T cell receptor (beta chain) sequence, with context. What it recognizes is unknown. The record originates from a study of beta chain features in type 1 diabetes. On the study more broadly: Over all samples combined, some 110 million sorted cells were examined.

Study results and caveats: TCRB CDR3 length was moderately but significantly reduced in all four CD4+ subsets of Type 1 diabetes patients.

Every bit of the isolated RNA underwent reverse transcription, so sequencing read expressed TCRB transcripts. Using immunoSEQ multiplex PCR, the repertoire was profiled, and TCRdb retains in-frame clones only, with some absent. The data contain fewer than 900,000 clones, around a sixth of them singletons. In total, each donor contributed a single heparinised blood draw that averaged about 120 mL. Each of the CD4+ naive, central memory, regulatory and stem cell-like memory populations was sorted via CD45RO/CCR7/CD25/CD127/CD95/CD27. Germline trimming cut 6 bases from V and 0 bases from J; bases unmatched to any gene: 3. This CDR3 has 14 residues. The germline gives CDR1 MDHEN, CDR2 SYDVKM.

The rearrangement uses TRBV28 and TRBJ2-7; 9 bases are a match to TRBD2. Sequenced sample: naive CD4+ T cells from blood. The origin of this receptor is a woman aged 18-29 years in good health. CDR3 sequence (DNA): TGTGCCAGCAGACATAGCGGGAGCTCCTACGAGCAGTACTTC. Its translation: CASRHSGSSYEQYF.